Listed below are T cell receptor beta chains from one sample, sequenced in a study of post-analysis software for immune sequencing data. Via MiXCR, TCRdb re-called the PCR reads, giving one row per CDR3 protein. The repertoire holds about 770,000 distinct CDR3 sequences, with 46% as singletons. The sample consisted of blood. Receptors originate from a girl aged 5-17 years with multiple sclerosis. Both conserved end residues are part of each CDR3. The order of the fields is clone size, J gene, D gene, V gene, CDR3 protein, CDR3 DNA. The D gene is left open where the match is weak. Where a row states a size, it is once, few, many or the class of an expanded clone; other rows omit it.

clone_size: .
j_call: TRBJ2-1
d_call: .
v_call: TRBV24-1
cdr3_aa: CATSDPVGGYNEQFF
cdr3_nt: TGTGCCACCAGTGATCCGGTGGGCGGCTACAATGAGCAGTTCTTC

clone_size: .
j_call: TRBJ2-5
d_call: .
v_call: TRBV7-9
cdr3_aa: CASSLVQGRETQYF
cdr3_nt: TGTGCCAGCAGCTTAGTACAGGGTCGTGAGACCCAGTACTTC

clone_size: .
j_call: TRBJ1-6
d_call: .
v_call: TRBV20-1
cdr3_aa: CSASTEINSPLHF
cdr3_nt: TGCAGTGCTTCGACAGAAATCAATTCACCCCTCCACTTT

clone_size: once
j_call: TRBJ1-2
d_call: .
v_call: TRBV7-8
cdr3_aa: CASSLDRTDFYGYTF
cdr3_nt: TGTGCCAGCAGCTTAGATCGGACGGATTTTTATGGCTACACCTTC

clone_size: .
j_call: TRBJ2-7
d_call: .
v_call: TRBV29-1
cdr3_aa: CSVENGRAQYF
cdr3_nt: TGCAGCGTTGAAAACGGCCGGGCTCAGTACTTC

clone_size: few
j_call: TRBJ2-7
d_call: .
v_call: TRBV6-2/TRBV6-3
cdr3_aa: CASSYEGSVYEQYF
cdr3_nt: TGTGCCAGCAGTTACGAGGGTTCCGTCTACGAGCAGTACTTC

clone_size: .
j_call: TRBJ2-1
d_call: .
v_call: TRBV20-1
cdr3_aa: CSASSPSGTPLRDEQFF
cdr3_nt: TGCAGTGCTAGTTCGCCGTCCGGGACACCCCTACGGGATGAGCAGTTCTTC

clone_size: once
j_call: TRBJ2-1
d_call: .
v_call: TRBV5-1
cdr3_aa: CASSLGAGPAYNEQFF
cdr3_nt: TGCGCCAGCAGCCTGGGGGCGGGGCCCGCCTACAATGAGCAGTTCTTC

clone_size: .
j_call: TRBJ2-6
d_call: .
v_call: TRBV21-1
cdr3_aa: CASSHRAPGANVLTF
cdr3_nt: TGTGCCAGCAGCCACAGGGCTCCTGGGGCCAACGTCCTGACTTTC

clone_size: few
j_call: TRBJ2-7
d_call: .
v_call: TRBV20-1
cdr3_aa: CSARLSRSYEQYF
cdr3_nt: TGCAGTGCACGCCTCTCCAGAAGCTACGAGCAGTACTTC

clone_size: .
j_call: TRBJ1-2
d_call: .
v_call: TRBV6-6
cdr3_aa: CASEELYYGYTF
cdr3_nt: TGTGCCAGCGAGGAGCTCTACTATGGCTACACCTTC

clone_size: once
j_call: TRBJ1-5
d_call: .
v_call: TRBV20-1
cdr3_aa: CSARAGEGNQPQHF
cdr3_nt: TGCAGTGCTAGGGCGGGGGAGGGAAATCAGCCCCAGCATTTT

clone_size: few
j_call: TRBJ2-6
d_call: .
v_call: TRBV30
cdr3_aa: CAWSLTGANVLTF
cdr3_nt: TGTGCCTGGAGCCTTACCGGGGCCAACGTCCTGACTTTC

clone_size: .
j_call: TRBJ2-3
d_call: .
v_call: TRBV24-1
cdr3_aa: CATSDFTPSGVAQYF
cdr3_nt: TGTGCCACCAGTGATTTCACCCCTTCAGGGGTTGCGCAGTATTTT

clone_size: .
j_call: TRBJ2-3
d_call: .
v_call: TRBV15
cdr3_aa: CATSRRAGADPTDTQYF
cdr3_nt: TGTGCCACCAGCAGGAGAGCCGGCGCGGATCCCACAGATACGCAGTATTTT

clone_size: few
j_call: TRBJ2-3
d_call: .
v_call: TRBV29-1
cdr3_aa: CSVRGRMTDTQYF
cdr3_nt: TGCAGCGTCCGGGGACGGATGACAGATACGCAGTATTTT

clone_size: .
j_call: TRBJ2-7
d_call: .
v_call: TRBV4-1
cdr3_aa: CASSQDRRLWYDEQYF
cdr3_nt: TGCGCCAGCAGCCAAGATCGGCGACTATGGTACGACGAGCAGTACTTC

clone_size: few
j_call: TRBJ2-1
d_call: .
v_call: TRBV10-1
cdr3_aa: CASSESGFAGNEQFF
cdr3_nt: TGCGCCAGCAGTGAGTCGGGATTCGCGGGCAATGAGCAGTTCTTC

clone_size: .
j_call: TRBJ1-5
d_call: TRBD1
v_call: TRBV5-1
cdr3_aa: CASSLEQGAGQPQHF
cdr3_nt: TGCGCCAGCAGCTTGGAACAGGGGGCTGGACAGCCCCAGCATTTT

clone_size: .
j_call: TRBJ2-1
d_call: .
v_call: TRBV7-9
cdr3_aa: CASSLVRGTAYNEQFF
cdr3_nt: TGTGCCAGCAGCTTAGTCCGCGGGACCGCGTACAATGAGCAGTTCTTC

clone_size: few
j_call: TRBJ2-5
d_call: .
v_call: TRBV7-7
cdr3_aa: CASSTFPGEGETQYF
cdr3_nt: TGTGCTAGCAGCACCTTTCCGGGAGAGGGGGAGACCCAGTACTTC

clone_size: few
j_call: TRBJ2-7
d_call: .
v_call: TRBV29-1
cdr3_aa: CSVDPGSNEQYF
cdr3_nt: TGCAGCGTTGATCCCGGATCCAACGAGCAGTACTTC

clone_size: .
j_call: TRBJ1-1
d_call: TRBD1
v_call: TRBV10-3
cdr3_aa: CATQGENTEAFF
cdr3_nt: TGTGCCACCCAGGGGGAGAACACTGAAGCTTTCTTT

clone_size: few
j_call: TRBJ2-1
d_call: .
v_call: TRBV7-9
cdr3_aa: CASSLVIDEQFF
cdr3_nt: TGTGCCAGCAGCTTAGTGATCGATGAGCAGTTCTTC

clone_size: .
j_call: TRBJ1-5
d_call: TRBD1
v_call: TRBV12-3/TRBV12-4
cdr3_aa: CASLGQLNQPQHF
cdr3_nt: TGTGCCAGTTTGGGACAGCTCAATCAGCCCCAGCATTTT

clone_size: few
j_call: TRBJ2-5
d_call: .
v_call: TRBV7-9
cdr3_aa: CASSSWGQREHQETQYF
cdr3_nt: TGTGCCAGCAGCTCCTGGGGGCAGCGGGAACACCAAGAGACCCAGTACTTC

clone_size: .
j_call: TRBJ2-7
d_call: .
v_call: TRBV6-1
cdr3_aa: CASSEVFSYEQYF
cdr3_nt: TGTGCCAGCAGTGAAGTATTCTCCTACGAGCAGTACTTC

clone_size: .
j_call: TRBJ2-1
d_call: .
v_call: TRBV29-1
cdr3_aa: CSVEIDEQFF
cdr3_nt: TGCAGCGTTGAGATAGATGAGCAGTTCTTC

clone_size: .
j_call: TRBJ2-5
d_call: .
v_call: TRBV10-3
cdr3_aa: CAISREALQETQYF
cdr3_nt: TGTGCCATCAGCAGGGAGGCCCTCCAAGAGACCCAGTACTTC

clone_size: .
j_call: TRBJ2-1
d_call: .
v_call: TRBV5-1
cdr3_aa: CASSLEVGLTSYNERFF
cdr3_nt: TGCGCCAGCAGCTTGGAGGTGGGTCTAACCTCCTACAATGAGCGGTTCTTC

clone_size: .
j_call: TRBJ2-3
d_call: .
v_call: TRBV20-1
cdr3_aa: CSANVEQGVNTDAQYF
cdr3_nt: TGCAGTGCTAATGTGGAACAGGGAGTGAATACAGATGCGCAGTATTTT

clone_size: .
j_call: TRBJ2-3
d_call: TRBD2
v_call: TRBV7-9
cdr3_aa: CASSSFIRLAGLDTQYF
cdr3_nt: TGTGCCAGCAGTTCTTTTATTCGACTAGCGGGATTGGATACGCAGTATTTT

clone_size: .
j_call: TRBJ1-2
d_call: .
v_call: TRBV10-3
cdr3_aa: CAISESNRADGYTF
cdr3_nt: TGTGCCATCAGTGAGTCGAACAGGGCTGACGGCTACACCTTC

clone_size: .
j_call: TRBJ2-7
d_call: .
v_call: TRBV6-5
cdr3_aa: CASRPGRGYEQYF
cdr3_nt: TGTGCCAGCCGACCGGGCAGGGGATACGAGCAGTACTTC

clone_size: .
j_call: TRBJ1-3
d_call: .
v_call: TRBV30
cdr3_aa: CAWSVTGNTIYF
cdr3_nt: TGTGCCTGGAGTGTAACTGGAAACACCATATATTTT

clone_size: .
j_call: TRBJ2-7
d_call: TRBD2
v_call: TRBV20-1
cdr3_aa: CSARGRDYPCYEQYF
cdr3_nt: TGCAGTGCTAGAGGGCGGGACTACCCCTGCTACGAGCAGTACTTC

clone_size: .
j_call: TRBJ2-3
d_call: TRBD2
v_call: TRBV27
cdr3_aa: CASSYGGRATDTQYF
cdr3_nt: TGTGCCAGCAGTTACGGCGGGAGGGCAACAGATACGCAGTATTTT

clone_size: .
j_call: TRBJ2-3
d_call: TRBD2
v_call: TRBV5-1
cdr3_aa: CASTIGLADGDTQYF
cdr3_nt: TGCGCCAGCACCATAGGACTAGCCGACGGGGATACGCAGTATTTT

clone_size: .
j_call: TRBJ2-7
d_call: TRBD2
v_call: TRBV25-1
cdr3_aa: CATSVGGGSYEQYF
cdr3_nt: TGTGCCACCTCAGTCGGGGGGGGATCCTACGAGCAGTACTTC